The 32 T cell receptor beta chains below all came from one sample that was sequenced in a study of Ad26.COV2.S vaccination and SARS-CoV-2 variants. Assay used: immunoSEQ multiplex PCR; TCRdb lists only in-frame clones, some missing. Of over 350,000 clones in the sample, 80% to 90% were seen once. Treatment indicated: 19 received Ad26.COV2.S at low or high dose, single or two shots; five or six received placebo; per-sample allocation not given. Day 63 following the first vaccine or placebo injection was when the samples were taken. Source: peripheral blood, taken in a trial of Ad26.COV2.S vaccine versus placebo. These receptor sequences come from a person between 18 and 65 years old who received the Ad26.COV2.S COVID-19 vaccine or a placebo.

The chain is built from TRBV13 and TRBJ2-6, with D possibly TRBD1 on 6 matching bases. Trimming took off 5 bases at V and 0 bases at J, with 11 bases between the two ends. The CDR3 covers 16 residues. The germline V gene encodes CDR1 PRHDT and CDR2 FYEKMQ (reference sequence). In nucleotides, the CDR3 is TGTGCCAGCAGCCCCCGAGGGGGCTCTGGGGCCAACGTCCTGACTTTC. This translates into CASSPRGGSGANVLTF.

The rearrangement uses TRBV14 and TRBJ2-7, with 9 bases lining up with TRBD1. CDR3 size: 15 residues. The germline CDR1 and CDR2 sequences are SGHDN and FVKESK. Germline trimming cut 1 base from V and 0 bases from J; bases unmatched to any gene: 1. In DNA form, the CDR3 reads TGTGCCAGCAGCCAAGGGGACAGGGACTCCTACGAGCAGTACTTC. This sequence encodes CASSQGDRDSYEQYF.

Notes on this clone: The sample holds other DNA sequences that translate to the same CDR3. V is TRBV5-1 and J is TRBJ1-4; D call uncertain. V shed 0 bases and J shed 4 bases, with 1 base lying between them. This CDR3 region has 12 residues. Germline CDR1 reads SGHRS; CDR2 reads YFSETQ. The CDR3 loop reads CASSLVNEKLFF. The CDR3 DNA sequence: TGCGCCAGCAGCTTGGTTAATGAAAAACTGTTTTTT. Using reference TRBV5-1 and TRBJ1-4 for the parts outside the CDR3, the full variable domain is KAGVTQTPRYLIKTRGQQVTLSCSPISGHRSVSWYQQTPGQGLQFLFEYFSETQRNKGNFPGRFSGRQFSNSRSEMNVSTLELGDSALYLCASSLVNEKLFFGSGTQLSVL.

The V and J genes are TRBV6-5 and TRBJ2-3; 11 bases are a match to TRBD2. The CDR3 has 15 residues. Trimming took 10 bases from V and 1 from J; bases not matched to a gene: 7. The germline CDR1 and CDR2 sequences are MNHEY and SVGAGI. DNA for the CDR3: TGTGCCACGACTCCACTAGCGGGGGGCACAGATACGCAGTATTTT. It is translated as CATTPLAGGTDTQYF.

This chain connects TRBV5-4 to TRBJ2-5; D call uncertain. Trimming took off 0 bases at V and 7 bases at J, with 10 bases between the two ends. Looked up from germline, CDR1 is SGHNT and CDR2 is YYREEE (reference sequence). The CDR3 sequence is 13 residues long. The CDR3 loop is CASSLAIVGTQYF. CDR3 in DNA: TGTGCCAGCAGCTTGGCGATTGTCGGGACCCAGTACTTC.

This clone was seen only once. The rearrangement uses TRBV10-3 and TRBJ1-1, with D perhaps matching TRBD1 (5 bases). Trimming took off 6 bases at V and 4 bases at J, with 9 bases between the two ends. CDR3 length: 12 residues. Germline CDR1 and CDR2: ENHRY and SYGVKD. The CDR3 nucleotides read TGTGCCATCAGGTCGGGGGGCACTGAAGCTTTCTTT. Translation: CAIRSGGTEAFF.

The chain uses TRBV7-9 and TRBJ1-1; weak D call: TRBD1 (5 bases). Germline V gives CDR1 SEHNR, CDR2 FQNEAQ (reference sequence). V lost 2 bases, J lost 1 base, and 8 bases lay in between. The CDR3 extends over 14 amino acids. The CDR3: CASSLTGENTEAFF. The CDR3 coding sequence is TGTGCCAGCAGCTTAACGGGGGAGAACACTGAAGCTTTCTTT.

The rearrangement joins TRBV19 to TRBJ1-5; weak D call: TRBD1 (5 bases). CDR3 length: 16 residues. V was cut by 3 bases and J by 3 bases, with 15 bases left in between. Germline V gene data show CDR1 as LNHDA and CDR2 as SQIVND (reference sequence). The DNA for the CDR3 is TGTGCCAGTAGTATCGGGGGACGAAACTTCAATCAGCCCCAGCATTTT. This gives the protein CASSIGGRNFNQPQHF. Looking up the rest from reference TRBV19 and TRBJ1-5 gives the full variable domain: DGGITQSPKYLFRKEGQNVTLSCEQNLNHDAMYWYRQDPGQGLRLIYYSQIVNDFQKGDIAEGYSVSREKKESFPLTVTSAQKNPTAFYLCASSIGGRNFNQPQHFGDGTRLSIL.

This clone was counted once. V usage is TRBV5-6 and J usage is TRBJ1-5; D gene ambiguous. V shed 0 bases and J shed 0 bases, with 4 bases lying between them. Looked up from germline, CDR1 is SGHDT and CDR2 is YYEEEE. This CDR3 has 14 residues. CDR3 amino acids: CASSLGGSNQPQHF. The CDR3 DNA follows: TGTGCCAGCAGCTTGGGGGGTAGCAATCAGCCCCAGCATTTT.

The chain carries TRBV30 and TRBJ2-1, with a weak D call TRBD1 (5 bases). V was pared by 3 bases and J by 4 bases, with 16 bases between. The germline CDR1 and CDR2 sequences are GTSNPN and SVGIG (reference sequence). The CDR3 consists of 15 residues. In nucleotides, the CDR3 is TGTGCCTGGAGAGGAACGCAGGGATCTTACAATGAGCAGTTCTTC. This gives the protein CAWRGTQGSYNEQFF.

The V gene is TRBV19, the J gene TRBJ1-1, with a tentative D call TRBD1 (5 bases). CDR3 size: 14 residues. Germline V gene sequence: CDR1 LNHDA, CDR2 SQIVND (reference sequence). With 6 bases removed from V and 0 bases from J, the gap between germline ends came to 11 bases. The CDR3 DNA is TGTGCCAGTAGGTCCACAGGCCTGAACACTGAAGCTTTCTTT. The encoded protein is CASRSTGLNTEAFF.

The chain joins TRBV7-8 to TRBJ1-3, with 8 bases that match TRBD1. CDR3 length: 17 residues. Germline CDR1 is SGHVS and CDR2 is FQNEAQ. J lost 4 bases, V lost 1 base, and 9 bases had no gene match. The CDR3 loop is CASSLVGQGVSGNTIYF. The CDR3 DNA reads TGTGCCAGCAGCTTAGTTGGACAGGGAGTATCCGGAAACACCATATATTTT.

V usage is TRBV6-5 and J usage is TRBJ1-6; D is uncertain. V shed 0 bases and J shed 9 bases, with 9 bases lying between them. The CDR3 has 14 amino acids. Germline CDR1 is MNHEY and CDR2 is SVGAGI. Here the CDR3 reads CASSYSTLSSPLHF. Written as DNA, the CDR3 is TGTGCCAGCAGTTACTCTACTCTTAGTTCACCCCTCCACTTT.

In this sample, this clone turned up once. The chain uses TRBV18 and TRBJ1-1; 8 nucleotides align to TRBD1. Germline CDR1 reads KGHSH; CDR2 reads LQKENI. V gave up 2 bases and J gave up 7 bases; unmatched junction bases: 6. The CDR3 has 14 amino acids. The CDR3 nucleotides are TGTGCCAGCTCACCAGCGGACAGGGCGGTTGAAGCTTTCTTT. It encodes CASSPADRAVEAFF.

The count of this clone is one. The rearrangement links TRBV2 to TRBJ1-2, with D hard to call. This CDR3 region has 14 residues. Germline-derived CDR1 and CDR2 are SNHLY and FYNNEI. V was pared by 5 bases and J by 2 bases, with 12 bases between. The CDR3 bases are TGTGCCAGCAGTCCCGACACTTCCAACTATGGCTACACCTTC. This gives the protein CASSPDTSNYGYTF.

The chain uses TRBV4-3 and TRBJ2-1; 9 positions match TRBD2. The germline CDR1 and CDR2 sequences are LGHNA and YSLEER. This CDR3 comprises 19 residues. J was trimmed by 0 bases and V by 0 bases; bases with no gene match: 9. The CDR3: CASSQDRIAGASSYNEQFF. In nucleotides, the CDR3 is TGCGCCAGCAGCCAAGATCGAATAGCGGGGGCCTCCTCCTACAATGAGCAGTTCTTC.

The sample holds a few counts of this clone. V gene TRBV6-2 or TRBV6-3 combines with J gene TRBJ1-4, with 9 positions matching TRBD1. The germline gives CDR1 MNHEY, CDR2 SVGEGT. The J segment lost 10 bases and the V segment lost 6 bases, leaving 12 bases of the junction unmatched. The CDR3 loop spans 15 amino acids. The CDR3, as DNA: TGTGCCAGCAGCAACGCCGGGACAGGGTATGGAAAACTGTTTTTT. Translating gives CASSNAGTGYGKLFF.

This chain uses TRBV7-5 with TRBJ2-7; TRBD2, the table's D call, was not compared with the DNA. TRBV7-5 is described as a pseudogene. CDR3 length: 16 amino acids. The CDR3 DNA follows: TGTGCCAGAAGCTCCGAGTCGCGAGCGGGTGTCTACGAGCAGTACTTC. Translation gives CARSSESRAGVYEQYF.

The rearrangement links TRBV4-1 to TRBJ2-2; weak D call: TRBD1 (6 bases). V lost 4 bases and J 1 base, leaving 10 bases between the germline ends. Per germline, CDR1 MGHRA and CDR2 YSYEKL. The CDR3 is 15 residues long. CDR3 residues: CASSPTGLNTGELFF. CDR3 DNA sequence: TGCGCCAGCAGCCCTACAGGGTTGAACACCGGGGAGCTGTTTTTT.

This clone turned up a few times. The rearrangement joins TRBV15 to TRBJ1-1; no firm D call. Trimming cost V 0 bases and J 1 base, with 6 bases left between them. From germline, CDR1 is LNHNV and CDR2 YYDKDF (reference sequence). This CDR3 has 14 residues. CDR3 sequence: CATSRDLENTEAFF. DNA for the CDR3: TGTGCCACCAGCAGAGATCTGGAGAACACTGAAGCTTTCTTT.

This chain uses TRBV4-3 with TRBJ1-3; tentative D call: TRBD1 (6 bases). This CDR3 spans 16 amino acids. Germline V gene lookup returns CDR1 LGHNA and CDR2 YSLEER. The V gene lost 3 bases and the J gene lost 2 bases, with 14 bases spanning the gap. Written as DNA, the CDR3 is TGCGCCAGCAGCCATGCCGACAGGTACCCTGGAAACACCATATATTTT. Translated, it gives CASSHADRYPGNTIYF.

This clone showed up just once. The chain uses TRBV11-1 and TRBJ2-5, with TRBD2 matching over 7 bases. Germline V lookup: CDR1 SGHAT, CDR2 FQDESV (reference sequence). Trimming at V came to 5 bases and at J to 5 bases, leaving 8 bases not matched to a gene. There are 14 residues in the CDR3. The CDR3 spells CASSRQAGFETQYF. CDR3 DNA sequence: TGTGCCAGCAGCAGGCAAGCGGGGTTTGAGACCCAGTACTTC.

V usage is TRBV5-6 and J usage is TRBJ2-7; TRBD2 is a possible D gene (7 bases). Trimming pared 1 base from V and 5 bases from J, leaving 13 bases between. The CDR3 is 14 amino acids. From germline, CDR1 is SGHDT and CDR2 YYEEEE. The CDR3 region has the DNA TGTGCCAGCAGCTTGAAACCGGGGGGCCACGAGCAGTACTTC. This encodes CASSLKPGGHEQYF.

The chain joins TRBV4-1 to TRBJ2-1; perhaps D is TRBD1 or TRBD2 (7 bases each). Germline V gives CDR1 MGHRA, CDR2 YSYEKL. The CDR3 is made up of 16 amino acids. The germline V and J ends were trimmed by 4 bases and 6 bases, with 19 bases remaining between them. The CDR3 DNA is TGCGCCAGCAGCCTACTCCCAGGGGGGGTTGGCAATGAGCAGTTCTTC. It encodes CASSLLPGGVGNEQFF.

This sequence joins TRBV7-8 and TRBJ2-3; TRBD2 is a possible D gene (5 bases). The CDR3 runs to 17 residues. The V gene's germline CDR1 is SGHVS and CDR2 FQNEAQ. The V and J ends lost 3 bases and 0 bases respectively, with 16 bases between them. The CDR3 bases are TGTGCCAGCAGCTTTGGGTCGGGGATGGGTAGCACAGATACGCAGTATTTT. Protein product: CASSFGSGMGSTDTQYF.

The V gene is TRBV11-2, the J gene TRBJ2-3; TRBD1 is a possible D gene (6 bases). V lost 5 bases and J 5 bases, leaving 17 bases between the germline ends. This CDR3 is built from 15 residues. CDR1 is SGHAT, CDR2 FQNNGV, per germline. For the CDR3, the DNA is TGTGCCAGCAGCCCCGATCGAGGGGGAATAGATACGCAGTATTTT. Encoded protein: CASSPDRGGIDTQYF.

A single count supports this clone. The V call is TRBV24-1, the J call TRBJ2-3; 9 bases align to TRBD2. The V gene end was trimmed by 7 bases and the J gene end by 3 bases; junction bases not matched to a gene: 7. CDR3 size: 15 residues. CDR1 is KGHDR, CDR2 SFDVKD, per germline. The CDR3 sequence: CATSDSGGGTDTQYF. The CDR3 coding sequence is TGTGCCACCAGCGATAGCGGGGGAGGGACAGATACGCAGTATTTT.

The chain couples TRBV15 to TRBJ1-4; D may be TRBD1 (5 bases). The CDR3 covers 13 residues. Germline CDR1 reads LNHNV; CDR2 reads YYDKDF (reference sequence). With 1 base removed from V and 8 bases from J, the gap between germline ends came to 8 bases. For the CDR3, the DNA is TGTGCCACCAGCAGAGGGGGGTGGGAAAAACTGTTTTTT. Its protein product is CATSRGGWEKLFF.

CDR3 sequence (DNA): TGCGCCAGCAGCATATCCGAGGGGCGCACCGGGGAGCTGTTTTTT. This codes for CASSISEGRTGELFF. This rearrangement joins TRBV5-1 to TRBJ2-2; D tentatively fits TRBD1 or TRBD2 (5 bases each). CDR3 length equals 15 residues. Trimming removed 4 bases from V and 4 bases from J, with 14 bases in between. CDR1 is SGHRS and CDR2 is YFSETQ in the germline V gene.

The CDR3 DNA reads TGTGCCAGCTCACCACTTCGGGCGGGCACTGAAGCTTTCTTT. It codes for CASSPLRAGTEAFF. The J gene is TRBJ1-1, the V gene TRBV18; D not resolved. V was clipped by 1 base and J by 4 bases, with 10 bases between them. This CDR3 region has 14 residues. Germline-derived CDR1 and CDR2 are KGHSH and LQKENI. Drawing the rest from reference TRBV18 and TRBJ1-1, the complete variable domain is NAGVMQNPRHLVRRRGQEARLRCSPMKGHSHVYWYRQLPEEGLKFMVYLQKENIIDESGMPKERFSAEFPKEGPSILRIQQVVRGDSAAYFCASSPLRAGTEAFFGQGTRLTVV.

The gene calls are TRBV6-5 and TRBJ1-1; D gene ambiguous. From germline, CDR1 is MNHEY and CDR2 SVGAGI. The ends were cut back, 2 bases at V and 3 bases at J, with 10 bases in the middle. The CDR3 is made up of 14 amino acids. As DNA, the CDR3 is TGTGCCAGCAGTTACGTGGGTTATGACACTGAAGCTTTCTTT. Translated: CASSYVGYDTEAFF.

The chain carries TRBV5-4 and TRBJ1-4, with TRBD1 as a possible D gene (5 bases). Germline V lookup: CDR1 SGHNT, CDR2 YYREEE (reference sequence). V lost 3 bases to trimming and J lost 4 bases, with 19 bases between them. The CDR3 totals 17 residues. The CDR3 spells CASSSGSGGALNEKLFF. CDR3 nucleotides: TGTGCCAGCAGCTCAGGGTCGGGAGGGGCCCTTAATGAAAAACTGTTTTTT.